These T cell receptor beta chains were read from a single sample in a study of T cell repertoires in cytomegalovirus infection. In TCRdb, the reads were re-called with MiXCR into one record per CDR3 protein. The sample shows hundreds of thousands of distinct CDR3 sequences, roughly 36% of them seen only once. The sequencing sample was made of PBMCs. These receptors all come from a human donor in good health (CMV status not recorded). Some clones in this sample may be carry-over from other donors' samples. CDR3s include the opening cysteine and the closing phenylalanine or tryptophan. A D gene is named only where the DNA matches it firmly. A row's size may be missing; if present it is once, few, many or a size class.

>TRBV6-6|TRBJ1-3|.|.
CASSQPVGNADTVGNTIYF
TGTGCCAGCAGTCAACCCGTAGGAAACGCCGATACCGTTGGAAACACCATATATTTT
>TRBV28|TRBJ1-2|.|.
CASSLLGTSNYGYTF
TGTGCCAGCAGTTTATTAGGGACTTCTAACTATGGCTACACCTTC
>TRBV10-3|TRBJ1-1|TRBD1|few
CAISESIGQVRAFF
TGTGCCATCAGTGAGTCAATCGGACAGGTGAGAGCTTTCTTT
>TRBV6-5|TRBJ2-2|.|.
CASSLGLHNTGELFF
TGTGCCAGCAGTCTGGGCCTACACAACACCGGGGAGCTGTTTTTT
>TRBV28|TRBJ1-2|TRBD1|.
CASSDRGPKGYTF
TGTGCCAGCAGTGACAGGGGGCCTAAAGGCTACACATTC
>TRBV6-4|TRBJ2-2|.|few
CASSGSDTGELFF
TGTGCCAGCAGTGGATCCGACACCGGGGAGCTGTTTTTT
>TRBV23-1|TRBJ1-5|TRBD1|.
CATSGQGKAQPQHF
TGCGCCACCTCCGGACAGGGAAAAGCACAGCCCCAGCATTTT
>TRBV29-1|TRBJ2-7|.|.
CSATTGTYEQYF
TGCAGCGCAACTACAGGGACCTACGAGCAGTACTTC
>TRBV7-2|TRBJ1-6|.|few
CASSLGVGRVGDSPLHF
TGTGCCAGCAGCTTAGGAGTCGGGAGAGTCGGGGATTCACCCCTCCACTTT
>TRBV15|TRBJ2-7|.|.
CATSRDRDYEQYF
TGTGCCACCAGCAGAGATAGGGACTACGAGCAGTACTTC
>TRBV5-4|TRBJ2-1|TRBD1|.
CASSAGTDNEQFF
TGTGCCAGCAGCGCCGGGACAGACAATGAGCAGTTCTTC
>TRBV4-2|TRBJ2-7|.|.
CASTRSRDNLNEQYF
TGTGCCAGCACCAGGAGTCGGGACAATCTCAACGAGCAGTACTTC
>TRBV27|TRBJ2-1|TRBD2|.
CASSLSGTSGFSASYNEQFF
TGTGCCAGCAGTTTATCAGGGACTAGCGGGTTTTCCGCATCCTACAATGAGCAGTTCTTC
>TRBV27|TRBJ2-1|TRBD1|.
CASGEQGSSYNEQFF
TGTGCCAGCGGGGAACAGGGGAGCTCCTACAATGAGCAGTTCTTC
>TRBV12-3/TRBV12-4|TRBJ1-6|TRBD1|few
CASRRQGTLNSPLHF
TGTGCCAGCAGGCGACAGGGGACCCTTAATTCACCCCTCCACTTT
>TRBV28|TRBJ2-3|.|.
CASGRRLARGTQYF
TGTGCCAGCGGTAGGCGCCTAGCGCGAGGTACGCAGTATTTT
>TRBV5-1|TRBJ2-7|TRBD2|.
CASSLRSGGRAIVTSSYEQYF
TGCGCCAGCAGCTTGAGATCTGGCGGGAGGGCCATTGTGACGAGCTCCTACGAGCAGTACTTC
>TRBV2|TRBJ2-7|.|.
CASSEYSLTVLRYEQYF
TGTGCCAGCAGTGAGTATAGCCTGACTGTGCTCCGCTACGAGCAGTACTTC
>TRBV7-9|TRBJ1-2|TRBD1|.
CASSTLRDRNYGYTF
TGTGCCAGCAGCACTCTCCGGGACAGAAACTATGGCTACACCTTC
>TRBV7-2|TRBJ2-5|.|.
CASSLKRQETQYF
TGTGCCAGCAGCTTAAAAAGACAAGAGACCCAGTACTTC
>TRBV6-5|TRBJ2-7|TRBD1|few
CASSSSGQVQYF
TGTGCCAGCAGTTCCTCGGGACAGGTTCAGTACTTC
>TRBV12-3/TRBV12-4|TRBJ1-2|TRBD1|.
CASRDRYLGGYTF
TGTGCCAGCAGGGACAGGTATCTCGGTGGCTACACCTTC
>TRBV7-2|TRBJ1-4|.|.
CTSSFALTNEKLFF
TGTACCAGCAGCTTCGCTTTAACTAATGAAAAACTGTTTTTT
>TRBV27|TRBJ2-2|.|many
CASSLLGNTGELFF
TGTGCCAGTAGTTTACTGGGGAACACCGGGGAGCTGTTTTTT
>TRBV28|TRBJ1-3|.|few
CASSLNRNTIYF
TGTGCCAGCAGTTTGAACAGAAACACCATATATTTT
>TRBV28|TRBJ2-7|.|few
CASSPTHGNRGYEQYF
TGTGCCAGCAGTCCTACCCACGGCAACCGGGGCTACGAGCAGTACTTC
>TRBV28|TRBJ1-5|.|many
CASSLWIGQGTDQPQHF
TGTGCCAGCAGTTTATGGATTGGGCAGGGAACGGATCAGCCCCAGCATTTT
>TRBV7-2|TRBJ2-7|.|.
CSSSLANEQYF
TGTTCCAGCAGCTTGGCCAACGAGCAGTACTTC